Listed below are T cell receptor beta chains from one sample, sequenced in a study of blood T cell repertoires in COVID-19. Assay: immunoSEQ multiplex PCR; the TCRdb copy retains only in-frame clones and omits some. In the table there are more than 90,000 clones, approximately 80% of which are singletons. Sequencing was done on a sample of peripheral blood. These TCRs come from a man between 65 and 85 years old with acute or convalescent COVID-19. Each CDR3 is given with its conserved first and last residue. The D gene is left open where the match is weak. Expanded clones get a size class; other rows say once, few or many, or leave the size out.

TRBJ1-6 TRBV6-6 . TRBD1 16 CASNDRESSYNSPLHF TGTGCCAGCAACGACAGGGAGAGCTCCTATAATTCACCCCTCCACTTT
TRBJ2-7 TRBV11-3 few . 12 CASSLGSYEQYF TGTGCCAGCAGCTTAGGCAGCTACGAGCAGTACTTC
TRBJ1-5 TRBV29-1 once . 12 CSVERALKPQHF TGCAGCGTGGAGAGGGCACTAAAGCCCCAGCATTTT
TRBJ2-2 TRBV28 . . 14 CASSSGTNTGELFF TGTGCCAGCAGTTCCGGGACGAACACCGGGGAGCTGTTTTTT
TRBJ1-2 TRBV29-1 . . 13 CSVELGGSYGYTF TGCAGCGTTGAACTCGGAGGTAGCTATGGCTACACCTTC
TRBJ2-7 TRBV24-1 . TRBD2 16 CATSAPGLAGSHEQYF TGTGCCACCAGTGCCCCGGGACTAGCGGGAAGCCACGAGCAGTACTTC
TRBJ2-7 TRBV7-8 once . 13 CASSLGTFGEQYF TGTGCCAGCAGCTTAGGGACATTCGGGGAGCAGTACTTC
TRBJ1-6 TRBV5-4 . . 16 CASSLDLDTRNSPLHF TGTGCCAGCAGCTTGGACTTGGACACCAGAAATTCACCCCTCCACTTT
TRBJ2-5 TRBV2 . TRBD1 16 CASSVTQGAGGETQYF TGTGCCAGCAGCGTAACACAGGGGGCGGGCGGGGAGACCCAGTACTTC
TRBJ2-7 TRBV6-6 . TRBD1 17 CASSRALGTESSYEQYF TGTGCCAGCAGTCGAGCCCTGGGGACAGAGAGCTCCTACGAGCAGTACTTC
TRBJ1-3 TRBV10-1 few . 15 CASMIQRRKGNTIYF TGCGCCAGCATGATACAGAGAAGAAAGGGAAACACCATATATTTT
TRBJ1-2 TRBV2 . . 15 CASSRTDRPFYGYTF TGTGCCAGCAGTAGAACCGACAGGCCTTTTTATGGCTACACCTTC
TRBJ2-7 TRBV27 many . 13 CASSYDSPYEQYF TGTGCCAGCAGTTACGACTCCCCCTACGAGCAGTACTTC
TRBJ2-5 TRBV24-1 . TRBD2 15 CATSDQRGDQETQYF TGTGCCACCAGTGATCAGCGGGGGGACCAAGAGACCCAGTACTTC
TRBJ1-6 TRBV12-5 once TRBD1 14 CASAWDRGNSPLHF TGTGCTAGTGCTTGGGACAGGGGTAATTCACCCCTCCACTTT
TRBJ2-5 TRBV6-5 . TRBD2 15 CASSYSSGGQETQYF TGTGCCAGCAGTTACTCGAGCGGGGGTCAAGAGACCCAGTACTTC
TRBJ2-7 TRBV5-4 . . 13 CASSLNLLGEQYF TGTGCCAGCAGCTTGAATTTGCTCGGCGAGCAGTACTTC
TRBJ2-2 TRBV29-1 . . 14 CSGTLGGQGRELFF TGCAGCGGTACATTGGGGGGGCAGGGTAGGGAGCTGTTTTTT
TRBJ2-7 TRBV10-3 . . 13 CALASAQGGEQYF TGTGCCCTCGCCTCAGCGCAGGGTGGGGAGCAGTACTTC
TRBJ2-5 TRBV28 . TRBD2 15 CASSRPTSSIETQYF TGTGCCAGCAGCCGCCCGACTAGCTCTATCGAGACCCAGTACTTC
TRBJ2-7 TRBV5-1 . . 14 CASSLQGISYEQYF TGCGCCAGCAGCTTACAGGGAATCTCCTACGAGCAGTACTTC
TRBJ2-1 TRBV9 few . 16 CASSAGTARSYNEQFF TGTGCCAGCAGCGCCGGGACTGCCCGCTCCTACAATGAGCAGTTCTTC
TRBJ2-5 TRBV29-1 . TRBD2 13 CSVEELAGETQYF TGCAGCGTTGAAGAACTAGCGGGGGAGACCCAGTACTTC
TRBJ2-7 TRBV2 . TRBD1 14 CASSDPGTGYEQYF TGTGCCAGCAGTGACCCCGGGACAGGGTACGAGCAGTACTTC
TRBJ2-1 TRBV7-3 . . 13 CASSSRQHNEQFF TGTGCCAGCAGCTCTAGACAGCACAATGAGCAGTTCTTC
TRBJ2-7 TRBV30 . . 16 CAWSAYRGGVSYEQYF TGTGCCTGGAGTGCTTACAGGGGAGGTGTGTCCTACGAGCAGTACTTC